This T cell receptor beta chain is drawn from a study of blood T cells in healthy people across ages. The authors ran a second PCR of 7 to 11 cycles using a sample-barcoded 5' primer and a J-beta primer mix. A template-switch adaptor with 12 random nucleotides tagged each cDNA molecule. TCRdb passed the 5' RACE reads through MiXCR, listing each CDR3 protein once. The sample shows some 1.6 million distinct CDR3 sequences, about 35% of them seen only once. Details on this clonotype: The antigen is undetermined.

Germline V gene sequence: CDR1 SGHRS, CDR2 YFSETQ. V was clipped by 0 bases and J by 7 bases; unmatched bases: 16. The length of the CDR3 is 18 residues. General study results and limits: Higher diversity, along with more naive CD4+ cells, distinguished long-lived donors from aged donors.

This receptor was identified in a woman aged 25 to 39 in good health. The genes are TRBV5-1 and TRBJ2-1; 7 bases fit TRBD2. Sequences were obtained from blood. Written as DNA, the CDR3 is TGCGCCAGCAGCTTGGTTAATCTCGGCGGGAGTCTCGGTAATGAGCAGTTCTTC. Its translation is CASSLVNLGGSLGNEQFF.